This T cell receptor (beta chain) was captured in a study of OX40 agonist ivuxolimab in advanced cancers. At the level of the study: Given to patients was ivuxolimab, an agonistic anti-OX40 (CD134) antibody.

The data were produced by immunoSEQ multiplex PCR, yet TCRdb's version contains in-frame clones alone and is incomplete. The table records about 62,000 clones, around 92% of them present only once. This CDR3 region has 14 residues. Trimming at V came to 5 bases and at J to 7 bases, leaving 7 bases not matched to a gene. Per germline, CDR1 PRHDT and CDR2 FYEKMQ (reference sequence). Whole-study results and caveats: Clonal expansion was among the lowest in partial responders at 0.1-3.0 mg/kg, especially CD8+.

Autoimmune disease history or systemic immunosuppression was exclusionary. In this sample, this clone turned up once. The antigen remains undetermined. The clonotype comes from an adult with an advanced solid tumor such as melanoma, head and neck, liver or kidney cancer. The chain employs TRBV13 and TRBJ2-1; TRBD2 matches at 8 bases. The input for sequencing was CD4+ or CD8+ T cells sorted from blood, taken in a trial of the OX40 agonist ivuxolimab. The chain's CDR3 is CASSRGGRSNEQFF. CDR3 coding DNA: TGTGCCAGCAGCCGCGGCGGGAGGAGTAATGAGCAGTTCTTC.